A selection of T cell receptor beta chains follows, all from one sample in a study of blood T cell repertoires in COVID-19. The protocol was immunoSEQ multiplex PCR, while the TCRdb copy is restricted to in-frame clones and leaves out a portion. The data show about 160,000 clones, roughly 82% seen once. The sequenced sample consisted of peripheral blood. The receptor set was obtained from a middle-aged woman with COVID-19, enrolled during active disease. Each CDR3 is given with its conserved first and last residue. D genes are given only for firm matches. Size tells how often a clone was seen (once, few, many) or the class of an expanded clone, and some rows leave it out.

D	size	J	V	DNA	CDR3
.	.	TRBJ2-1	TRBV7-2	TGTGCCAGCAGCTTATATGACGCGGGGCCTCCCAATGAGCAGTTCTTC	CASSLYDAGPPNEQFF
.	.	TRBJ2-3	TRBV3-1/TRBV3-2	TGTGCCAGCAGCCAGGGGGCGAATTGGGTAGGCACAGATACGCAGTATTTT	CASSQGANWVGTDTQYF
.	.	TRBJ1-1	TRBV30	TGTGCCTGGAAATGGGGCCCCAACACTGAAGCTTTCTTT	CAWKWGPNTEAFF
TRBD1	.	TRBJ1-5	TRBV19	TGTGCCAGTAGTCTCCCCCACGCCGGGACAGGGAATCAGCCCCAGCATTTT	CASSLPHAGTGNQPQHF
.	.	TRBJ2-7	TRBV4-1	TGCGCCAGCAGCCCGGGGGAGCCGTCCTACGAGCAGTACTTC	CASSPGEPSYEQYF
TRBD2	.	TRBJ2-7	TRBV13	TGTGCCAGCACCGGGAGACTAGCGGGAGGGGGCCTCTACGAGCAGTACTTC	CASTGRLAGGGLYEQYF
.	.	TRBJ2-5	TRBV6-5	TGTGCCTACAGGGACTATCAAGAGACCCAGTACTTC	CAYRDYQETQYF
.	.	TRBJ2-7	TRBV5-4	TGTGCCAGCAGCTTGGCCACAGGTTCCTACGAGCAGTACTTC	CASSLATGSYEQYF
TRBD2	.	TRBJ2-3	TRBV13	TGTGCCAGCAGCTCACCGGGACTAGCGGGGTCGGATACGCAGTATTTT	CASSSPGLAGSDTQYF
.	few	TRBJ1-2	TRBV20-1	TGCAGTGCTAGGGAGGACTATGGCTACACCTTC	CSAREDYGYTF
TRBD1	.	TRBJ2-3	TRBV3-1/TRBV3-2	TGTGCCAGCAGCCAAAGAACCGGGACAGGACCCACGCAGTATTTT	CASSQRTGTGPTQYF
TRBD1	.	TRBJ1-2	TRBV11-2	TGTGCCAGCAGCCGTCGACAGGGGGCTGATGGCTACACCTTC	CASSRRQGADGYTF
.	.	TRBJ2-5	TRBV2	TGTGCCAGCATTGTTCGGGGGAAAGAGACCCAGTACTTC	CASIVRGKETQYF
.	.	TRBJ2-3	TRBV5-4	TGTGCCAGCAGCTTAGGACAAGGTAGCACAGATACGCAGTATTTT	CASSLGQGSTDTQYF
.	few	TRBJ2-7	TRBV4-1	TGCGCCAGCAGCCAAGCCACCCTAGGCTACGAGCAGTACTTC	CASSQATLGYEQYF
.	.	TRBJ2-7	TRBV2	TGTGCCAGCAGTGAAAGTCCAACTAACTACGAGCAGTACTTC	CASSESPTNYEQYF
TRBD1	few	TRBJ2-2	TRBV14	TGTGCCAGCAGCCTCGACAGGGGTTCCACCGGGGAGCTGTTTTTT	CASSLDRGSTGELFF
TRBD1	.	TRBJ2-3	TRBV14	TGTGCCAGCAGCTCTAACCGCGGGACAGGGGGCATAGATACGCAGTATTTT	CASSSNRGTGGIDTQYF
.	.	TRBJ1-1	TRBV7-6	TGTGCCAGCAGCTTGCGCCCGGGGGGGCAGAACACTGAAGCTTTCTTT	CASSLRPGGQNTEAFF
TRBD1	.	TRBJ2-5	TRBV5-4	TGTGCCAGCAGCCAGGGGGTACAGGAGACCCAGTACTTC	CASSQGVQETQYF
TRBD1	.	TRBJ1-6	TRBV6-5	TGTGCCAGCAGTTATGGACAGGGTAATTCACCCCTCCACTTT	CASSYGQGNSPLHF
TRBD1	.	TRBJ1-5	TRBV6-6	TGTGCCAGCAGGACAGGGGATCAGCCCCAGCATTTT	CASRTGDQPQHF
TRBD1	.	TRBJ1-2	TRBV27	TGTGCCAGCAGTCCCTGGACAGGGGACGGCTACACCTTC	CASSPWTGDGYTF
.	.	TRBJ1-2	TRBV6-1	TGTGCCAGCAGTATCCGGGACATCGAATTTTATGGCTACACCTTC	CASSIRDIEFYGYTF
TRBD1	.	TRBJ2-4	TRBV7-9	TGTGCCAGCAGCTTAACCGGGACAGCCATTCAGTACTTC	CASSLTGTAIQYF
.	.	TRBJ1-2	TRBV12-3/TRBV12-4	TGTGCCAGCAGTTTGTTACGAGTCTATGGCTACACCTTC	CASSLLRVYGYTF
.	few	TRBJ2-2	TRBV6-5	TGTGCCAGCAGTTCATCCGGGGAGCTGTTTTTT	CASSSSGELFF
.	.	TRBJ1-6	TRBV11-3	TGTGCCAGCAGCCGCACGGGGGTTAATTCACCCCTCCACTTT	CASSRTGVNSPLHF
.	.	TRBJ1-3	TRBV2	TGTGCCAGCAGTGACCAGGCAGGTTTTTCTGGAAACACCATATATTTT	CASSDQAGFSGNTIYF
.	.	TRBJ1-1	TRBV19	TGTGCCAGTAGCGACAGAGAGAACACTGAAGCTTTCTTT	CASSDRENTEAFF
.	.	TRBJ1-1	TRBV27	TGTGCCAGCAGTTTACAGGGTTCATACACTGAAGCTTTCTTT	CASSLQGSYTEAFF
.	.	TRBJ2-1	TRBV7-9	TGTGCCAGCAGCTTAGCGGGGCTAGCCTACAATGAGCAGTTCTTC	CASSLAGLAYNEQFF
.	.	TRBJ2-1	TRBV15	TGTGCCACCAGCAGAGAAGGGTTGACTACCTACAATGAGCAGTTCTTC	CATSREGLTTYNEQFF
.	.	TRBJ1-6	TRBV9	TGTGCCAGCAGCGTTGAGGGTTCGGGTTCACCCCTCCACTTT	CASSVEGSGSPLHF
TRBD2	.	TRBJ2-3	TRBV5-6	TGTGCCAGCAGCTCCCGGACTAGCGCGGGCACAGATACGCAGTATTTT	CASSSRTSAGTDTQYF
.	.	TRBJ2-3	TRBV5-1	TGCGCCAGCAGCCATGGGACTAGCACAGATACGCAGTATTTT	CASSHGTSTDTQYF
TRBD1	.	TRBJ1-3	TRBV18	TGTGCCAGCTCACCAACCCGGGACAGCTATGGAAACACCATATATTTT	CASSPTRDSYGNTIYF
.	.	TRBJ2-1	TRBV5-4	TGTGCCAGCAGCTTGGGTTACAGGGTTAATGAGCAGTTCTTC	CASSLGYRVNEQFF
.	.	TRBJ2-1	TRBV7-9	TGTGCCAGCAGCCCCCCGAGGTTGGAGCAGTTCTTC	CASSPPRLEQFF
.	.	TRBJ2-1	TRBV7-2	TGTGCCAGCAGCTTTGACCCTGGACTCCCCTCGGATGAGCAGTTCTTC	CASSFDPGLPSDEQFF
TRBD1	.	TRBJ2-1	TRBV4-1	TGCGCCAGCAGCCAAGCGTTCCGGTCAAGGGGGCAAAGTGAGCAGTTCTTC	CASSQAFRSRGQSEQFF
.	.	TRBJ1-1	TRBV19	TGTGCCAGTAGTAAGCGGGACTTGAACACTGAAGCTTTCTTT	CASSKRDLNTEAFF
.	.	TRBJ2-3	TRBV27	TGTGCCAGCAGTTTATCGCGTTTTGGTAGGCAGGGGACAGATACGCAGTATTTT	CASSLSRFGRQGTDTQYF
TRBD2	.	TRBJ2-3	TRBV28	TGTGCCAGCAGTTTGGGACTACAAACAGATACGCAGTATTTT	CASSLGLQTDTQYF
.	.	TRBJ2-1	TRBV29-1	TGCAGCGTACCAGGGGCGGGAGTGGGGAATGAGCAGTTCTTC	CSVPGAGVGNEQFF
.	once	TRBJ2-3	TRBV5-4	TGTGCCAGCAGCCGGACCTTAGGGGTCGCAGATACGCAGTATTTT	CASSRTLGVADTQYF
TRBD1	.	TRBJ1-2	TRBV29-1	TGCAGCGCTCGGACAGGGCCCCCTACCTATGGCTACACCTTC	CSARTGPPTYGYTF
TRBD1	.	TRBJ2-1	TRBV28	TGTGCCAGCAGTCCCCGGGACAGTAACAATGAGCAGTTCTTC	CASSPRDSNNEQFF
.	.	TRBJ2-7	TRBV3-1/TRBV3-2	TGTGCCAGCAGCCAAGTAGCCATCCTCGGGAAAACCACCTACGAGCAGTACTTC	CASSQVAILGKTTYEQYF
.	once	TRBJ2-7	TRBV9	TGTGCCAGCATGCGCGGAACAGGGTTGGGCGAGCAGTACTTC	CASMRGTGLGEQYF
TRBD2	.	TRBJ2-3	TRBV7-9	TGTGCCAGCAGTCCCGACGGGACTACTAGCACAGATACGCAGTATTTT	CASSPDGTTSTDTQYF
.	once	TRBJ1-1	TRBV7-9	TGTGCAAGCCAGATGGGGGCCACTGAAGCTTTCTTT	CASQMGATEAFF
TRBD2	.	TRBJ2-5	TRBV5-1	TGCGCCAGCAGCTTGGGAGTCGGGAGGGCGGAGACCCAGTACTTC	CASSLGVGRAETQYF
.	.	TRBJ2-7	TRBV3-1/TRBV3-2	TGTGCCAGCAGCCAGAGAGGGCGCTACGAGCAGTACTTC	CASSQRGRYEQYF
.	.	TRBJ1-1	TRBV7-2	TGTGCCAGCAGCGTAGGCTCCCCTACGACTGAAGCTTTCTTT	CASSVGSPTTEAFF
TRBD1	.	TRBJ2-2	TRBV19	TGTGCCAGTACCGGGACAGGGTTGACCGGGGAGCTGTTTTTT	CASTGTGLTGELFF
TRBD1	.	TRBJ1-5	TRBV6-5	TGTGCCAGCAGTCGAGACAGGGGCCTCAATCAGCCCCAGCATTTT	CASSRDRGLNQPQHF